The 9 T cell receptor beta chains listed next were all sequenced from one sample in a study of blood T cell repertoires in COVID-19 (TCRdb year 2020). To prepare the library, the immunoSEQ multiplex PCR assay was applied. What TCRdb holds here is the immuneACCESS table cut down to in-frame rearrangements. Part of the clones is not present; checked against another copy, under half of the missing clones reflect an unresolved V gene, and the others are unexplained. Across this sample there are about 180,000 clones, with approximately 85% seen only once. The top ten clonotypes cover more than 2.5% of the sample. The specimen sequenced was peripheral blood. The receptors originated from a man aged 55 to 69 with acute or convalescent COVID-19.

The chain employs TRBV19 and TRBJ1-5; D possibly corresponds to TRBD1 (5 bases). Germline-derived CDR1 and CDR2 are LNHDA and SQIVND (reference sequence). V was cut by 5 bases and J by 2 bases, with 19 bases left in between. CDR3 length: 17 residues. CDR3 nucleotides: TGTGCCAGTAGTTCCCTCGACAGCGCTGACCGCAATCAGCCCCAGCATTTT. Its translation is CASSSLDSADRNQPQHF.

CDR3 nucleotides: TGTGCCAGTAGTATGGTAGCGGGGAGCTACGAGCAGTACTTC. Its protein product is CASSMVAGSYEQYF. This rearrangement joins TRBV19 to TRBJ2-7, with 8 positions matching TRBD2. Trimming cost V 3 bases and J 3 bases; bases outside gene matches: 4. Germline values: CDR1 LNHDA, CDR2 SQIVND (reference sequence). This CDR3 contains 14 residues. Based on the CDR3 plus reference TRBV19 and TRBJ2-7, the full variable domain is DGGITQSPKYLFRKEGQNVTLSCEQNLNHDAMYWYRQDPGQGLRLIYYSQIVNDFQKGDIAEGYSVSREKKESFPLTVTSAQKNPTAFYLCASSMVAGSYEQYFGPGTRLTVT.

The CDR3 protein is CASSLQRGGDLLEQFF. The CDR3 DNA reads TGTGCCAGCAGTCTCCAGCGAGGTGGGGACTTGCTGGAGCAGTTCTTC. The genes are TRBV9 and TRBJ2-1; possibly TRBD2 for D (6 bases). CDR1 is SGDLS and CDR2 is YYNGEE in the germline V gene. The length of the CDR3 is 16 residues. Trimming pared 5 bases from V and 10 bases from J, leaving 25 bases between.

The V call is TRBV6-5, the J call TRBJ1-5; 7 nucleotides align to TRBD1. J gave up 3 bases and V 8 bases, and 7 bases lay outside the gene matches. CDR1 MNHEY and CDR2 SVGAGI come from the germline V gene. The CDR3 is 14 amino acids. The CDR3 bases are TGTGCCAGCGACAGGGAAAAAAACAATCAGCCCCAGCATTTT. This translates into CASDREKNNQPQHF.

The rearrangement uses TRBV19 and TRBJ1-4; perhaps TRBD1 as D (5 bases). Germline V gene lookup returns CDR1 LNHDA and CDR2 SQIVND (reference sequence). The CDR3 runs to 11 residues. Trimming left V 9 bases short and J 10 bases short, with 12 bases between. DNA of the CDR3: TGTGCCAGCCAGACTAGGGGAAAACTGTTTTTT. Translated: CASQTRGKLFF.

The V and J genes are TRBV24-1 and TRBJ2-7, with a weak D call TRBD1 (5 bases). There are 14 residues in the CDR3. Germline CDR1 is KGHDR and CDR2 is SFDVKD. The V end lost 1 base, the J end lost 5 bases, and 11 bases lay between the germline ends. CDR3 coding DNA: TGTGCCACCAGTGATTTTGGCAGGGCGGACGAGCAGTACTTC. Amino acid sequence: CATSDFGRADEQYF.

The CDR3 here is CASSVLGAPGELFF. As DNA, the CDR3 is TGTGCCAGCAGCGTGTTGGGGGCTCCCGGGGAGCTGTTTTTT. This rearrangement joins TRBV9 to TRBJ2-2; D perhaps matches TRBD1 (6 bases). Per the germline V gene, CDR1 is SGDLS and CDR2 is YYNGEE. The CDR3 is 14 residues long. Trimming removed 2 bases from V and 6 bases from J, with 11 bases in between.

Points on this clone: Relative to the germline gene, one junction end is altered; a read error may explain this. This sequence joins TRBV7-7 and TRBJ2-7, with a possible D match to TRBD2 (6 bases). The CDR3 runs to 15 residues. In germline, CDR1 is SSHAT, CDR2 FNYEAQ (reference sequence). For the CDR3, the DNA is TGTGCTAGCAGCTTTGCGGAAGGAGGGTCCTACGAGCAGTACTTC. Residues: CASSFAEGGSYEQYF.

Here the CDR3 reads CASGFSRTGLYYNEQFF. The CDR3 DNA follows: TGTGCTAGTGGTTTTTCCCGCACAGGGCTTTACTACAATGAGCAGTTCTTC. V gene TRBV12-5 combines with J gene TRBJ2-1, with TRBD1 as a possible D gene (6 bases). Trimming stripped 3 bases from V and 3 bases from J, with 18 bases between. The germline CDR1 and CDR2 sequences are LGHNT and FRNRAP. This CDR3 is 17 amino acids long.